This T cell receptor beta chain was identified during a study of CD8 T cells in ankylosing spondylitis. Study outcomes and limitations: Significantly higher representation of disease-linked clones was reported for matched ankylosing spondylitis synovial fluid.

As the method for making TCR beta libraries, quantitative 5'-RACE with molecular barcodes was used. TCRdb itself ran the 5' RACE reads through MiXCR, one entry per CDR3 protein. Of about 130,000 distinct CDR3 sequences detected, more than 6.5% appear once; the ten largest clones hold more than 9%. This clonotype was counted many times. Its antigen is currently unknown. Trimming cost V 5 bases and J 4 bases, with 12 bases left between them. The CDR3 length is 14 residues. Germline CDR1 MNHEY, CDR2 SMNVEV (reference sequence). This TCR derives from a male donor with ankylosing spondylitis or in good health (not recorded which). This chain connects TRBV27 to TRBJ2-4, with D possibly matching TRBD2 (5 bases). Sequencing was carried out using blood, either unsorted or a sorted T cell fraction (not recorded which). The CDR3 DNA reads as TGTGCCAGCAGTCGCCTCGAGGGTAAAAACATTCAGTACTTC. Translated: CASSRLEGKNIQYF.